These T cell receptor beta chains were read from a single sample in a study of CD8 T cells in ankylosing spondylitis. TCRdb reprocessed the 5' RACE reads via MiXCR and lists one record per CDR3 protein. Of around 120,000 distinct CDR3 sequences listed, nearly 25% were seen once; the top ten hold 12%. The sample taken for sequencing was synovial fluid, either unsorted or a sorted T cell fraction (not recorded which). Receptor source: a male donor with ankylosing spondylitis. Each CDR3 is given with its conserved first and last residue. A D gene is named only where the DNA matches it firmly. Clone size is shown for a subset of rows, as once, few, many or a class of expanded clone.

J: TRBJ2-1
size: .
D: TRBD2
V: TRBV12-3/TRBV12-4
length: 15
CDR3: CASRKSSGTYNEQFF
DNA: TGTGCCAGCAGAAAAAGTAGCGGGACCTACAATGAGCAGTTCTTC

J: TRBJ2-2
size: once
D: .
V: TRBV7-2
length: 14
CDR3: CASSFRRNTGELFF
DNA: TGTGCCAGCAGCTTTAGGCGAAACACCGGGGAGCTGTTTTTT

J: TRBJ1-1
size: few
D: .
V: TRBV6-6
length: 12
CDR3: CASSYFGGDAFF
DNA: TGTGCCAGCAGTTACTTCGGGGGAGACGCTTTCTTT

J: TRBJ1-2
size: few
D: .
V: TRBV10-3
length: 15
CDR3: CAISDSGPSLYGYTF
DNA: TGTGCCATCAGTGATTCCGGGCCGTCGCTTTATGGCTACACCTTC

J: TRBJ1-2
size: many
D: .
V: TRBV16
length: 14
CDR3: CASSQSREIYGYTF
DNA: TGTGCCAGCAGCCAATCGAGAGAGATATATGGCTACACCTTC

J: TRBJ2-7
size: .
D: .
V: TRBV20-1
length: 13
CDR3: CSARGRSDYEQYF
DNA: TGCAGTGCTAGAGGGCGGTCTGACTACGAGCAGTACTTC

J: TRBJ1-6
size: .
D: .
V: TRBV7-9
length: 12
CDR3: CASSQENSPLHF
DNA: TGTGCCAGCAGCCAGGAGAATTCACCCCTCCACTTT

J: TRBJ1-5
size: .
D: TRBD1
V: TRBV20-1
length: 16
CDR3: CSARLPGTVYNQPQHF
DNA: TGCAGTGCTAGACTCCCCGGGACAGTTTACAATCAGCCCCAGCATTTT

J: TRBJ2-1
size: few
D: TRBD1
V: TRBV20-1
length: 14
CDR3: CSAPAQGALLEQFF
DNA: TGCAGTGCCCCGGCGCAGGGGGCCCTACTTGAGCAGTTCTTC

J: TRBJ2-4
size: .
D: .
V: TRBV7-2
length: 14
CDR3: CASSLQLAKNIQYF
DNA: TGTGCCAGCAGCTTACAGCTAGCCAAAAACATTCAGTACTTC

J: TRBJ2-7
size: many
D: TRBD2
V: TRBV5-8
length: 12
CDR3: CASNRLAGEQYF
DNA: TGTGCCAGCAATAGACTAGCGGGCGAGCAGTACTTC

J: TRBJ2-2
size: .
D: TRBD1
V: TRBV29-1
length: 15
CDR3: CSVERDRGQGGELFF
DNA: TGCAGCGTTGAAAGGGACAGGGGGCAGGGCGGGGAGCTGTTTTTT

J: TRBJ1-1
size: few
D: .
V: TRBV4-2
length: 14
CDR3: CASSQGVVNTEAFF
DNA: TGTGCCAGCAGCCAAGGGGTAGTGAACACTGAAGCTTTCTTT

J: TRBJ2-7
size: few
D: .
V: TRBV25-1
length: 15
CDR3: CASSDQGVGEYEQYF
DNA: TGTGCCAGCAGTGACCAAGGCGTGGGGGAGTACGAGCAGTACTTC

J: TRBJ2-3
size: .
D: .
V: TRBV5-1
length: 18
CDR3: CASSLLLGGHTSTDTQYF
DNA: TGCGCCAGCAGCTTGCTTTTGGGAGGCCATACTAGCACAGATACGCAGTATTTT

J: TRBJ2-2
size: .
D: TRBD2
V: TRBV5-4
length: 17
CDR3: CASSERLALDRTGELFF
DNA: TGTGCCAGCAGCGAACGACTAGCCCTTGATAGGACCGGGGAGCTGTTTTTT

J: TRBJ2-1
size: once
D: .
V: TRBV20-1
length: 14
CDR3: CSAKRLGSYNEQFF
DNA: TGCAGTGCTAAGAGACTAGGTTCCTACAATGAGCAGTTCTTC

J: TRBJ2-1
size: many
D: TRBD2
V: TRBV20-1
length: 14
CDR3: CSARDWASGTEQFF
DNA: TGCAGTGCTAGAGATTGGGCTAGCGGGACCGAGCAGTTCTTC

J: TRBJ2-1
size: many
D: TRBD2
V: TRBV2
length: 12
CDR3: CARTSGSNEQFF
DNA: TGTGCCAGGACTAGCGGGAGCAATGAGCAGTTCTTC

J: TRBJ2-3
size: many
D: .
V: TRBV11-2
length: 14
CDR3: CASSFRSSTDTQYF
DNA: TGTGCCAGCAGCTTCAGGTCTAGCACAGATACGCAGTATTTT